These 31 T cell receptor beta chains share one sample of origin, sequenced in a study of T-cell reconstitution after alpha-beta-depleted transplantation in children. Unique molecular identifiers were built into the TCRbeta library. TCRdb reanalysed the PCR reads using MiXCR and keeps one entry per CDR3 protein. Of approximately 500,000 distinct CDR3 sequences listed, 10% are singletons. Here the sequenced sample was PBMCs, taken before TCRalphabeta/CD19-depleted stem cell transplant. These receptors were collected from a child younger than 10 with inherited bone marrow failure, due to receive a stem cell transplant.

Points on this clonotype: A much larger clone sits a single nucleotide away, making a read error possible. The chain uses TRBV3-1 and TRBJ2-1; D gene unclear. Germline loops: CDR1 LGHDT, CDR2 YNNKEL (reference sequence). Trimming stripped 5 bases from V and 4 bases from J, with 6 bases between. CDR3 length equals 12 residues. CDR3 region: CASSYKYNEQFF. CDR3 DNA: TGTGCCAGCAGCTATAAGTACAATGAGCAGTTCTTC.

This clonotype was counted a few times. DNA for the CDR3: TGCAGCGTTTCGCATGGCGACGAGCAGTACTTC. This encodes CSVSHGDEQYF. The V call is TRBV29-1, the J call TRBJ2-7; D unclear. There are 11 residues in the CDR3. The V end lost 5 bases, the J end lost 5 bases, and 10 bases lay between the germline ends. Germline loops: CDR1 SQVTM, CDR2 ANQGSEA.

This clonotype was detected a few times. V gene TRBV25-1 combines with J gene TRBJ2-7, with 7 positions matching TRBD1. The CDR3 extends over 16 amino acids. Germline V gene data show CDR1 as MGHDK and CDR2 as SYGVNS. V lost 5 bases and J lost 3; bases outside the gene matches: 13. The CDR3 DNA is TGTGCCAGCAGTCCCGGACAGGTCCATCTTTTCTACGAGCAGTACTTC. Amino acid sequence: CASSPGQVHLFYEQYF.

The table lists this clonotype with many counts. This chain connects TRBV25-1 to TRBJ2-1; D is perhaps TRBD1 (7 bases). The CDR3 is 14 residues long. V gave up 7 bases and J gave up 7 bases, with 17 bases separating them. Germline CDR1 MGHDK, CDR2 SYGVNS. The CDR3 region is CASISGRGRNEQFF. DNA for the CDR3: TGTGCCAGCATTTCGGGCAGGGGGAGGAATGAGCAGTTCTTC.

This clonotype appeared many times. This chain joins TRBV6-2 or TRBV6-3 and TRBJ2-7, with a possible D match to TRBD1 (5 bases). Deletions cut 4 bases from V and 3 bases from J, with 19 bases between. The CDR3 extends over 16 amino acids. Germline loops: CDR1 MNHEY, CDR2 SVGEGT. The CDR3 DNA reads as TGTGCCAGCAGTTTACTTAGGGGTATAGATTTCTACGAGCAGTACTTC. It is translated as CASSLLRGIDFYEQYF.

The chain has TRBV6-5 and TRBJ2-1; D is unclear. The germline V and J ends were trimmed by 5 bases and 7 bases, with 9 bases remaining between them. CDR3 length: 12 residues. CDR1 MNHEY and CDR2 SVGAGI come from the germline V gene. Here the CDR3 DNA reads TGTGCCAGCAGTGAGATAGGGAATGAGCAGTTCTTC. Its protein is CASSEIGNEQFF.

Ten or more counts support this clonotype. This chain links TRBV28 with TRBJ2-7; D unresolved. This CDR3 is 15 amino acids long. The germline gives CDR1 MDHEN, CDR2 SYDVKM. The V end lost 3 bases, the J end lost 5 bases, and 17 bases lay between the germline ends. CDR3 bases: TGTGCCAGCAGTTTCCTGAGACGAGGTTTGCACGAGCAGTACTTC. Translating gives CASSFLRRGLHEQYF.

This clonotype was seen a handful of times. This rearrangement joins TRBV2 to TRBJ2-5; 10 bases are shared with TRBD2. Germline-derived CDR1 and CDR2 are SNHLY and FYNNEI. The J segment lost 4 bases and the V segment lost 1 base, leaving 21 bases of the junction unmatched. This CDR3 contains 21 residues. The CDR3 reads CASSEEYGTSDSVGAPETQYF. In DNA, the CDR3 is TGTGCCAGCAGTGAAGAATACGGGACTAGCGACTCAGTCGGCGCCCCAGAGACCCAGTACTTC. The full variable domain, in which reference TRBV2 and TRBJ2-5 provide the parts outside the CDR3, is EPEVTQTPSHQVTQMGQEVILRCVPISNHLYFYWYRQILGQKVEFLVSFYNNEISEKSEIFDDQFSVERPDGSNFTLKIRSTKLEDSAMYFCASSEEYGTSDSVGAPETQYFGPGTRLLVL.

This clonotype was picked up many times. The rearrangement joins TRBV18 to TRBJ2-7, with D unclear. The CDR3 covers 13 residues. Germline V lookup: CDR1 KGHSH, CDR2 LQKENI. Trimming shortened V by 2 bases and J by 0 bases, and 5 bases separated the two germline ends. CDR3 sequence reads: CASSPGNSYEQYF. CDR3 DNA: TGTGCCAGCTCACCAGGTAACTCCTACGAGCAGTACTTC.

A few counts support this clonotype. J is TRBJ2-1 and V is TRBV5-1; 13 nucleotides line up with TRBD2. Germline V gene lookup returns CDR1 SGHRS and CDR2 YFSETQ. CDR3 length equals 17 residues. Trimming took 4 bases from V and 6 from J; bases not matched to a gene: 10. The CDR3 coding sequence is TGCGCCAGCAGCACCGGACTAGCGGGAGTAATTGGCAATGAGCAGTTCTTC. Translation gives CASSTGLAGVIGNEQFF.

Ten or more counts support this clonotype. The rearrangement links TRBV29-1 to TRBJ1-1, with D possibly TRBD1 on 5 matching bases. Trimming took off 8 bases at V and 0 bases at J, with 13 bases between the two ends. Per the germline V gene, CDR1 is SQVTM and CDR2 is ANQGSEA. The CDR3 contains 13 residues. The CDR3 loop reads CSSSQGMNTEAFF. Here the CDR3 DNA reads TGCAGCTCCAGTCAGGGCATGAACACTGAAGCTTTCTTT.

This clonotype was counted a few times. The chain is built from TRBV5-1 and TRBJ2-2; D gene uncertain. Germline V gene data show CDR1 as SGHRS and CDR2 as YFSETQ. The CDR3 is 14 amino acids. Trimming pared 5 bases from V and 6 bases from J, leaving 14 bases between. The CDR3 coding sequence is TGCGCCAGCAGGATGGAGACGGGCGCCGGGGAGCTGTTTTTT. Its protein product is CASRMETGAGELFF. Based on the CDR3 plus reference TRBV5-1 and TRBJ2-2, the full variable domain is KAGVTQTPRYLIKTRGQQVTLSCSPISGHRSVSWYQQTPGQGLQFLFEYFSETQRNKGNFPGRFSGRQFSNSRSEMNVSTLELGDSALYLCASRMETGAGELFFGEGSRLTVL.

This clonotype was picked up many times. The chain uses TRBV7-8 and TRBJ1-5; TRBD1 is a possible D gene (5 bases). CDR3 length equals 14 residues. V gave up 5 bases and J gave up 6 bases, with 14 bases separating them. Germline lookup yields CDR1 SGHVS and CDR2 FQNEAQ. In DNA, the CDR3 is TGTGCCAGCAGCCCACCGCAGGGATTTCAGCCCCAGCATTTT. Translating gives CASSPPQGFQPQHF. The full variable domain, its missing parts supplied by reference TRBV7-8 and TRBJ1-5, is GAGVSQSPRYKVAKRGQDVALRCDPISGHVSLFWYQQALGQGPEFLTYFQNEAQLDKSGLPSDRFFAERPEGSVSTLKIQRTQQEDSAVYLCASSPPQGFQPQHFGDGTRLSIL.

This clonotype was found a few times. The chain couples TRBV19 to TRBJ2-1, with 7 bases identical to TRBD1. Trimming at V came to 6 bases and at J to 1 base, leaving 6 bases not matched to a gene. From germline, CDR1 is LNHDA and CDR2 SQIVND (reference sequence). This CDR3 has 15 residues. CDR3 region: CASSLDRVSYNEQFF. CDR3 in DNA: TGTGCCAGTAGCCTCGACAGGGTATCCTACAATGAGCAGTTCTTC.

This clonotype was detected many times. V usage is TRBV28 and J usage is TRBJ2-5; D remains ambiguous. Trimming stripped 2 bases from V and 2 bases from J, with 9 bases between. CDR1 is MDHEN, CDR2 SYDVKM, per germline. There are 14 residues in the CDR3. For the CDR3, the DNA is TGTGCCAGCAGTTTAAGTGAGGAGCAAGAGACCCAGTACTTC. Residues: CASSLSEEQETQYF.

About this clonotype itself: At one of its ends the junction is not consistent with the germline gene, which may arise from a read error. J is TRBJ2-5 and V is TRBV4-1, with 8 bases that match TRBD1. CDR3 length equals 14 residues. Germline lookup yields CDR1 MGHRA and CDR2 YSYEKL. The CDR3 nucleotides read TGCGCCGGCAGTCGGGGGACAGGCGCATCAACCCAGTACTTC. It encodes CAGSRGTGASTQYF.

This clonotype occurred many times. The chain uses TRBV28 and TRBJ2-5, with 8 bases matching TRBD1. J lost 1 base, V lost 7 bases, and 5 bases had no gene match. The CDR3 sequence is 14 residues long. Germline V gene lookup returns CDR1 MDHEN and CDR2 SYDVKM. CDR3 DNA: TGTGCCAGCAACCTCAGGGGGCTCCAAGAGACCCAGTACTTC. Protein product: CASNLRGLQETQYF.

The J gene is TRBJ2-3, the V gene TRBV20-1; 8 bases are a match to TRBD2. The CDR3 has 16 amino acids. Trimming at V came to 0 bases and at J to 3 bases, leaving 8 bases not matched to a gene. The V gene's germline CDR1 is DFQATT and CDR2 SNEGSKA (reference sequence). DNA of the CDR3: TGCAGTGCTAGAGATGTTCGGGAGGGCGGAACAGATACGCAGTATTTT. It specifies CSARDVREGGTDTQYF.

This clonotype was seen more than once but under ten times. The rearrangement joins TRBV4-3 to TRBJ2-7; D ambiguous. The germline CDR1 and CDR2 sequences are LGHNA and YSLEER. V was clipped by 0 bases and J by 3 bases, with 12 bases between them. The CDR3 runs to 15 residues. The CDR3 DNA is TGCGCCAGCAGCCAAGAGGGTGTAGGGAACTACGAGCAGTACTTC. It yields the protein CASSQEGVGNYEQYF.

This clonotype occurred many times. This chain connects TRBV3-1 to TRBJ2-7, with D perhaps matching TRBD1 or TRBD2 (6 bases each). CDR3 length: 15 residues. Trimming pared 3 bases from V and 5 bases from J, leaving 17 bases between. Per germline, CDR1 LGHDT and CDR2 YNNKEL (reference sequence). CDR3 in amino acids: CASSHAEGGFNEQYF. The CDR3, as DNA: TGTGCCAGCAGCCACGCGGAGGGGGGTTTCAACGAGCAGTACTTC.

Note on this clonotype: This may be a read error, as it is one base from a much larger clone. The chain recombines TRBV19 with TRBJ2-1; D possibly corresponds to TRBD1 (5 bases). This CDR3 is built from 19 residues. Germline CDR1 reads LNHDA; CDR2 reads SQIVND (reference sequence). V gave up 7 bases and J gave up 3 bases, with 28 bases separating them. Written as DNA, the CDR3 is TGTGCCAGTACCCTCACTGCCTCAGGGATAAGGGTCTTCTACAATGAGCAGTTCTTC. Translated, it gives CASTLTASGIRVFYNEQFF. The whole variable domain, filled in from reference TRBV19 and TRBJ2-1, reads DGGITQSPKYLFRKEGQNVTLSCEQNLNHDAMYWYRQDPGQGLRLIYYSQIVNDFQKGDIAEGYSVSREKKESFPLTVTSAQKNPTAFYLCASTLTASGIRVFYNEQFFGPGTRLTVL.

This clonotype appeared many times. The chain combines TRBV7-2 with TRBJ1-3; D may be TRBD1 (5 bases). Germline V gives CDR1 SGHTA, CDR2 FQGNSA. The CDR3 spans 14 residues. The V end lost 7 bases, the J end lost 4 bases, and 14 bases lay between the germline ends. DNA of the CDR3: TGTGCCAGCACCGTCGGGGGTGCCGGAAACACCATATATTTT. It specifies CASTVGGAGNTIYF.

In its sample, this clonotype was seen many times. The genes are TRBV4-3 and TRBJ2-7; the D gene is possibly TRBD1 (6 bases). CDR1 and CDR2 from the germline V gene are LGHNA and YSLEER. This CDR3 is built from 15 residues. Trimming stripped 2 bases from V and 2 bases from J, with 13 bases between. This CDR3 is CASSQSRDIAYEQYF. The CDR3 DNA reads TGCGCCAGCAGCCAATCTCGGGACATAGCCTACGAGCAGTACTTC.

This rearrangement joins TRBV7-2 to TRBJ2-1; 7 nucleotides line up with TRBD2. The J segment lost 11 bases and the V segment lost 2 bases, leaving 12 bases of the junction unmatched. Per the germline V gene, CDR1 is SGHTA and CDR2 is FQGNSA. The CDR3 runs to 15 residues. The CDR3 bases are TGTGCCAGCAGCTTAATGAGGGTGATGGGGGGGAAGCAGTTCTTC. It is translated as CASSLMRVMGGKQFF.

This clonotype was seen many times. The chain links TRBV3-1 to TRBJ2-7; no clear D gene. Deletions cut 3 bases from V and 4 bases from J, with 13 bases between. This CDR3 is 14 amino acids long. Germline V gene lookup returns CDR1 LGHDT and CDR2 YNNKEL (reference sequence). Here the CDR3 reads CASSQAWAVYEQYF. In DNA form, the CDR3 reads TGTGCCAGCAGCCAGGCCTGGGCGGTATACGAGCAGTACTTC.

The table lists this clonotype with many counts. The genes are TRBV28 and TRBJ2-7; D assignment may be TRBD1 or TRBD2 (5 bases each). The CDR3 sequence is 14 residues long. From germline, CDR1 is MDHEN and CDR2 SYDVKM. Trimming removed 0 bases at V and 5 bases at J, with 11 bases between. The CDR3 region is CASSLWGDPHEQYF. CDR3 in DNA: TGTGCCAGCAGTTTATGGGGGGACCCCCACGAGCAGTACTTC.

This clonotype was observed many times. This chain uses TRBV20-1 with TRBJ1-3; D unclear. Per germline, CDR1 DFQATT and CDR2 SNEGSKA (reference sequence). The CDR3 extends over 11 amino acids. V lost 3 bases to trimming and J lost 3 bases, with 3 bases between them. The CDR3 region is CSASFGNTIYF. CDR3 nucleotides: TGCAGTGCTAGTTTTGGAAACACCATATATTTT.

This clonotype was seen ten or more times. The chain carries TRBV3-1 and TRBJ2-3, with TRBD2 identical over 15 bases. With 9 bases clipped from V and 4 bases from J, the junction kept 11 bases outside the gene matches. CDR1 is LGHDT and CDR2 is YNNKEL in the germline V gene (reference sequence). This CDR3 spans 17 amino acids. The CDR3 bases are TGTGCCAGTTCTTTGGGACTAGCGGGAGGTCCCGCAGATACGCAGTATTTT. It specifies CASSLGLAGGPADTQYF.

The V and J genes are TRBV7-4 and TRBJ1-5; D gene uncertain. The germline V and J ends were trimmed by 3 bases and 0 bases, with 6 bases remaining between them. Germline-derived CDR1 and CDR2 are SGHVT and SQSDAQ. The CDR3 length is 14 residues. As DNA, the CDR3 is TGTGCCAGCAGCTTCCTTAATAGCAATCAGCCCCAGCATTTT. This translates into CASSFLNSNQPQHF.

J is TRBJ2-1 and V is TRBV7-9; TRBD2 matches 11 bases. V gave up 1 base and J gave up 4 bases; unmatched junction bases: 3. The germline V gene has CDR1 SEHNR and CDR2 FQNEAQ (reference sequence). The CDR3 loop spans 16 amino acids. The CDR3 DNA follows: TGTGCCAGCAGCTTAGGATGGACTAGCGGGTACAATGAGCAGTTCTTC. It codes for CASSLGWTSGYNEQFF.

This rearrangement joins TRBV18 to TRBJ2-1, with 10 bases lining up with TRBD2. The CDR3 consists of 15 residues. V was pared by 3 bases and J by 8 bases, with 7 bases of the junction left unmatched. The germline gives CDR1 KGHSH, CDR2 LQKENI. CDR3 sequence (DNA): TGTGCCAGCTCACCTCAGCGGGAGGGCCGGTATGAGCAGTTCTTC. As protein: CASSPQREGRYEQFF.